This T cell receptor (beta chain) derives from a study of cytomegalovirus exposure and HLA in healthy donors. Study-level results: In terms of immune exposure information, only CMV serostatus was available.

Worth noting for this clone: As yet, its antigen is unknown.

The V gene lost 3 bases and the J gene lost 3 bases, with 15 bases spanning the gap. There are 15 residues in the CDR3. Germline lookup yields CDR1 SGDLS and CDR2 YYNGEE. 13 Jbeta primers and 60 Vbeta primers were used for the PCR. Per the study methods: Unique TCR beta chains numbered roughly 83 million in a later analysis, with around 10 million shared. Profiled with immunoSEQ multiplex PCR; TCRdb holds only in-frame clones, not every one. V and J calls and clone size come straight from that table; D and trimming were deduced from the DNA. Of 150,000 to 180,000 clones in the sample, around 82% were seen once.

Input material: PBMCs. The receptor was isolated from a woman in her forties or fifties in good health and CMV-seropositive. This chain joins TRBV9 and TRBJ1-2; D possibly corresponds to TRBD1 (5 bases). CDR3: CASSAPLGRDYGYTF. In DNA form, the CDR3 reads TGTGCCAGCAGCGCCCCCTTGGGCAGGGACTATGGCTACACCTTC.